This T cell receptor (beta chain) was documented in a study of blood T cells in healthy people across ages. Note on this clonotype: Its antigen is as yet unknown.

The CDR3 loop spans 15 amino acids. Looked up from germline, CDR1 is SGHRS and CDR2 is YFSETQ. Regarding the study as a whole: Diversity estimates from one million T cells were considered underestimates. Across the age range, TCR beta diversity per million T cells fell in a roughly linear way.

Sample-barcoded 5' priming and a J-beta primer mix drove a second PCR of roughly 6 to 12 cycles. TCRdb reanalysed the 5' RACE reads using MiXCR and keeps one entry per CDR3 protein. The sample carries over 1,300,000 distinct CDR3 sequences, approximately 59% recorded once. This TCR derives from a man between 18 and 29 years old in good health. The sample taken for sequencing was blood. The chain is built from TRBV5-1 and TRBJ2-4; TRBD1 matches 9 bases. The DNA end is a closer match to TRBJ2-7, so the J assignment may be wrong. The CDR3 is CASSSGTGWSDEQYF. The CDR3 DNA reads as TGCGCCAGCAGCTCCGGGACAGGGTGGAGTGACGAGCAGTACTTC.